Listed here are 17 T cell receptor beta chains from one sample, sequenced in a study of T-cell reconstitution after alpha-beta-depleted transplantation in children (dated by TCRdb to about 2016). The library was built by means of PCR. Sequencing was performed on an Illumina HiSeq 2500. To normalize quantification of the TCRbeta repertoire, the TCR libraries were built with molecular barcoding that relied on unique molecular identifiers. TCRdb reanalyzed the raw reads on its own, using fastp at Q25 for trimming and MiXCR for clone calling, and kept in-frame beta chains. Merged by CDR3 protein, the rows form single entries marked with the most common genes and DNA. The sample table lists roughly 590,000 distinct CDR3 sequences, 15% to 20% of them with a count of one. The top ten hold approximately 1.1% of the sample. The sample consisted of PBMCs from the stem cell graft donor, taken from the stem cell graft. The receptors shown here come from a human donor who donated a stem cell graft to a child with acute myeloid leukemia.

This clonotype has at least ten counts. The chain is built from TRBV13 and TRBJ2-7; a weak D match, TRBD1 (5 bases). Looked up from germline, CDR1 is PRHDT and CDR2 is FYEKMQ (reference sequence). Trimming left V 5 bases short and J 0 bases short, with 11 bases between. There are 14 residues in the CDR3. The CDR3 bases are TGTGCCAGCAGCCCCAGGGATACCTCCTACGAGCAGTACTTC. The encoded protein is CASSPRDTSYEQYF.

The J gene is TRBJ1-2, the V gene TRBV9; 8 bases align to TRBD1. The length of the CDR3 is 17 residues. J lost 4 bases, V lost 3 bases, and 14 bases had no gene match. Germline-derived CDR1 and CDR2 are SGDLS and YYNGEE. CDR3 bases: TGTGCCAGCAGCGAGGGAGGAGTGGCCCAGGGGGCCTATGGCTACACCTTC. It encodes CASSEGGVAQGAYGYTF. Full variable domain (remainder filled in from reference TRBV9 and TRBJ1-2): DSGVTQTPKHLITATGQRVTLRCSPRSGDLSVYWYQQSLDQGLQFLIQYYNGEERAKGNILERFSAQQFPDLHSELNLSSLELGDSALYFCASSEGGVAQGAYGYTFGSGTRLTVV.

This clonotype appeared a few times. This chain uses TRBV7-2 with TRBJ2-5; perhaps TRBD2 as D (5 bases). The V gene's germline CDR1 is SGHTA and CDR2 FQGNSA. V lost 0 bases to trimming and J lost 6 bases, with 11 bases between them. The CDR3 totals 14 residues. The CDR3 nucleotides read TGTGCCAGCAGCTTAGCACTCACCGGGAAGACCCAGTACTTC. Its protein product is CASSLALTGKTQYF.

This clonotype was observed a few times. The V and J genes are TRBV12-3 or TRBV12-4 and TRBJ2-5; D is unresolved. The V end lost 6 bases, the J end lost 5 bases, and 10 bases lay between the germline ends. This CDR3 has 12 residues. The CDR3 is CASSIIRETQYF. CDR3 coding DNA: TGTGCCAGCAGCATCATCCGGGAGACCCAGTACTTC.

Many counts were recorded for this clonotype. The gene calls are TRBV7-2 and TRBJ1-6; D is unresolved. Germline loops: CDR1 SGHTA, CDR2 FQGNSA. The CDR3 has 13 amino acids. Between the trimmed V and J ends, which lost 3 bases and 7 bases, there was a span of 7 bases. Here the CDR3 reads CASSFYSNSPLHF. For the CDR3, the DNA is TGTGCCAGCAGCTTTTACTCCAATTCACCCCTCCACTTT.

V and J are TRBV4-3 and TRBJ2-1; TRBD2 aligns across 9 bases. Germline assignment: CDR1 LGHNA and CDR2 YSLEER. The CDR3 is made up of 16 amino acids. Losses at the gene ends were 4 bases for V and 6 bases for J; bases not matched to a gene: 10. CDR3 loop: CASSPRTAGGINEQFF. CDR3 bases: TGCGCCAGCAGCCCCCGTACTGCGGGGGGGATCAATGAGCAGTTCTTC.

There are a few counts of this clonotype. The rearrangement joins TRBV12-3 or TRBV12-4 to TRBJ1-6, with D tentatively TRBD1 (5 bases). V lost 6 bases and J 5 bases, leaving 17 bases between the germline ends. This CDR3 is 16 amino acids long. The CDR3 spells CASRPGTGLNNSPLHF. The DNA for the CDR3 is TGTGCCAGCAGGCCCGGGACCGGACTGAATAATTCACCCCTCCACTTT.

V usage is TRBV27 and J usage is TRBJ1-4, with 7 bases lining up with TRBD1. Germline CDR1 is MNHEY and CDR2 is SMNVEV (reference sequence). The CDR3 length is 13 residues. J gave up 8 bases and V 4 bases, and 4 bases lay outside the gene matches. The CDR3 reads CASSWNRGEKLFF. The CDR3 DNA sequence: TGTGCCAGCAGTTGGAACAGGGGAGAAAAACTGTTTTTT.

In its sample, this clonotype was seen many times. The V call is TRBV7-2, the J call TRBJ1-2, with D possibly matching TRBD1 (5 bases). CDR1 is SGHTA and CDR2 is FQGNSA in the germline V gene. This CDR3 region has 14 residues. Trimming pared 2 bases from V and 2 bases from J, leaving 9 bases between. Written as DNA, the CDR3 is TGTGCCAGCAGCTTACCAGGGATCAACTATGGCTACACCTTC. Translation: CASSLPGINYGYTF.

In its sample, this clonotype was seen many times. Here the CDR3 DNA reads TGCAGTGCTAGACTAGGAGATCAGCCCCAGCATTTT. It encodes CSARLGDQPQHF. The V call is TRBV20-1, the J call TRBJ1-5; D gene unclear. V was clipped by 2 bases and J by 5 bases, with 7 bases between them. Germline V gives CDR1 DFQATT, CDR2 SNEGSKA (reference sequence). The CDR3 spans 12 residues.

The chain joins TRBV7-9 to TRBJ2-3, with 14 bases lining up with TRBD2. Germline assignment: CDR1 SEHNR and CDR2 FQNEAQ (reference sequence). This CDR3 has 16 residues. V trimming: 5 bases; J trimming: 5 bases; junction bases outside the gene matches: 6. The DNA for the CDR3 is TGTGCCAGCAGCGATACCGGGACTAGCGGGGGAGATACGCAGTATTTT. Translation gives CASSDTGTSGGDTQYF.

This clonotype occurred many times. This chain connects TRBV5-5 to TRBJ2-1; D is ambiguous. CDR1 is SGHKS and CDR2 is YYEKEE in the germline V gene (reference sequence). The CDR3 loop spans 15 amino acids. The germline V and J ends were trimmed by 5 bases and 5 bases, with 17 bases remaining between them. The CDR3 spells CASRSGTVINNEQFF. The CDR3 nucleotides are TGTGCCAGCAGGTCAGGTACGGTGATTAACAATGAGCAGTTCTTC.

This clonotype was seen a few times. The chain couples TRBV20-1 to TRBJ2-1, with 10 bases fitting TRBD1. Looked up from germline, CDR1 is DFQATT and CDR2 is SNEGSKA (reference sequence). The CDR3 is 19 residues long. CDR3 DNA: TGCAGGGGGAAGCCCCGACAGGGGGCAGGCAGAAGCTCCTACAATGAGCAGTTCTTC. Translated, it gives CRGKPRQGAGRSSYNEQFF.

This clonotype was counted ten times or more. The V and J genes are TRBV29-1 and TRBJ2-3, with TRBD1 identical over 10 bases. The germline V gene encodes CDR1 SQVTM and CDR2 ANQGSEA. This CDR3 region has 14 residues. J was trimmed by 3 bases and V by 6 bases; bases with no gene match: 6. The CDR3 DNA sequence: TGCAGCGTCAGACAGGGGGCAGTTACAGATACGCAGTATTTT. Its translation: CSVRQGAVTDTQYF.

This clonotype was picked up many times. The chain links TRBV20-1 to TRBJ1-5; D remains unclear. CDR1 is DFQATT, CDR2 SNEGSKA, per germline (reference sequence). The CDR3 has 10 amino acids. Trimming shortened V by 5 bases and J by 11 bases, and 10 bases separated the two germline ends. In DNA, the CDR3 is TGCAGTGCTTGGCGTGGGGCCCAGCATTTT. It translates to CSAWRGAQHF.

The chain couples TRBV7-2 to TRBJ1-1; maybe TRBD1 (5 bases). The CDR3 has 15 residues. V lost 5 bases and J lost 5, with 18 bases in between. Germline values: CDR1 SGHTA, CDR2 FQGNSA. The CDR3 protein is CASSRERGGYTEAFF. In DNA form, the CDR3 reads TGTGCCAGCAGCCGCGAGAGGGGAGGATATACTGAAGCTTTCTTT. Drawing the rest from reference TRBV7-2 and TRBJ1-1, the complete variable domain is GAGVSQSPSNKVTEKGKDVELRCDPISGHTALYWYRQSLGQGLEFLIYFQGNSAPDKSGLPSDRFSAERTGGSVSTLTIQRTQQEDSAVYLCASSRERGGYTEAFFGQGTRLTVV.

This clonotype was recorded at least ten times. This chain joins TRBV25-1 and TRBJ1-1, with no clear D. From germline, CDR1 is MGHDK and CDR2 SYGVNS. The germline V and J ends were trimmed by 3 bases and 2 bases, with 4 bases remaining between them. The CDR3 is 12 amino acids. The CDR3 DNA reads TGTGCCAGCAGTGAGCGAAACACTGAAGCTTTCTTT. Translation gives CASSERNTEAFF.